These 14 T cell receptor beta chains were all obtained from the same sample, sequenced in a study of Graves' ophthalmopathy and Graves' hyperthyroidism. RNA transcripts were the template, and TCR beta CDR3 regions were amplified from them. The first-round RT-PCR employed HTBI primers together with the Qiagen OneStep RT-PCR kit. A multiplex PCR was then performed as the second round. TCRdb reanalysed the multiplex PCR reads using MiXCR and keeps one entry per CDR3 protein. The profile covers roughly 51,000 distinct CDR3 sequences, with roughly 52% appearing a single time and around 23% taken by the ten largest. Specimen: peripheral blood. The receptors were gathered from an adult man with Graves' ophthalmopathy.

This clonotype was counted many times. J is TRBJ2-7 and V is TRBV6-5; tentatively, D is TRBD2 (5 bases). Per germline, CDR1 MNHEY and CDR2 SVGAGI. The CDR3 covers 14 residues. The V end was cut by 6 bases, the J end by 3 bases, with 15 bases between. CDR3 nucleotides: TGTGCCAGCAGCCCCACCGGCGGACTCTACGAGCAGTACTTC. Translation gives CASSPTGGLYEQYF.

As to this clonotype: One end of the junction varies from germline; a read error may be responsible. The chain couples TRBV12-3 or TRBV12-4 to TRBJ2-5; 9 bases align to TRBD2. The length of the CDR3 is 14 residues. CDR3: CASRAGLAQETQDF. In DNA form, the CDR3 reads TGTGCCAGCAGGGCGGGACTAGCTCAAGAGACCCAGGACTTC.

The V and J genes are TRBV10-3 and TRBJ2-7; D is ambiguous. The germline V gene has CDR1 ENHRY and CDR2 SYGVKD. CDR3 length equals 12 residues. V lost 6 bases and J 0 bases, leaving 6 bases between the germline ends. The CDR3 DNA reads TGTGCCATCAGCCAGGACTCCTACGAGCAGTACTTC. Protein product: CAISQDSYEQYF.

This chain joins TRBV16 and TRBJ1-2; D is ambiguous. V lost 2 bases and J 4 bases, leaving 8 bases between the germline ends. CDR1 is KGHSY and CDR2 is FQNENV in the germline V gene. This CDR3 has 13 amino acids. The chain's CDR3 is CASSQTALYGYTF. CDR3 nucleotide sequence: TGTGCCAGCAGCCAAACAGCCCTCTATGGCTACACCTTC.

The rearrangement links TRBV10-3 to TRBJ2-3; 9 bases map to TRBD1. CDR1 is ENHRY and CDR2 is SYGVKD in the germline V gene. V shed 6 bases, J shed 11 bases, and the junction held 21 bases outside the gene matches. The CDR3 spans 17 residues. CDR3 nucleotides: TGTGCCATCAGCAAAGGGGACAGGGCAGGAACGTACAATGAGCAGTATTTT. It codes for CAISKGDRAGTYNEQYF.

The chain links TRBV7-9 to TRBJ1-6; 9 positions agree with TRBD1. V lost 4 bases and J lost 6; bases outside the gene matches: 7. From germline, CDR1 is SEHNR and CDR2 FQNEAQ (reference sequence). CDR3 length: 16 residues. This CDR3 is CASSYPGQGGNSPLHF. As DNA, the CDR3 is TGTGCCAGCAGCTACCCGGGACAGGGAGGTAATTCACCCCTCCACTTT. Full variable domain (rest looked up from reference TRBV7-9 and TRBJ1-6): DTGVSQNPRHKITKRGQNVTFRCDPISEHNRLYWYRQTLGQGPEFLTYFQNEAQLEKSRLLSDRFSAERPKGSFSTLEIQRTEQGDSAMYLCASSYPGQGGNSPLHFGNGTRLTVT.

Concerning this clonotype: This may arise from a read error, as a much more abundant clone is one base away. Because the CDR3 is missing its conserved closing phenylalanine or tryptophan, this is likely a read error. The chain links TRBV5-1 to TRBJ2-5; 11 bases are shared with TRBD2. Germline loops: CDR1 SGHRS, CDR2 YFSETQ. The V and J ends lost 0 bases and 4 bases, in that order; junction bases with no gene match: 2. CDR3 length: 15 amino acids. CDR3 loop: CASSLVLAGVETQYL. In nucleotides, the CDR3 is TGCGCCAGCAGCTTGGTACTAGCGGGGGTAGAGACCCAGTACCTC.

The V call is TRBV24-1, the J call TRBJ2-7; 10 bases line up with TRBD1. Germline V gene data show CDR1 as KGHDR and CDR2 as SFDVKD. The trim removed 2 bases at V and 5 bases at J, leaving 5 bases unmatched. CDR3 length: 15 amino acids. The CDR3 nucleotides read TGTGCCACCAGTGATTCGGGACAGGGGTTCCACGAGCAGTACTTC. Encoded protein: CATSDSGQGFHEQYF.

Remarks on this clonotype: Without the conserved terminal phenylalanine or tryptophan, this CDR3 likely stems from a read error. No DNA is shown, since the ends of the CDR3 on it are uncertain; the CDR3 is the one TCRdb lists. The CDR3 spells CSVLQGALL. The V call is TRBV29-1, the J call TRBJ2-1; the table's D call of TRBD1 was not tested on the DNA. Germline loops: CDR1 SQVTM, CDR2 ANQGSEA. The CDR3 is 9 amino acids long, termini counted.

This clonotype has just one count. CDR3 bases: TGTGCCAGCAGAAACGCACAGGGCTCAAGGGACCAGTACTTC. Its translation is CASRNAQGSRDQYF. This rearrangement joins TRBV5-4 to TRBJ2-5; maybe TRBD1 (6 bases). V lost 5 bases and J 10 bases, leaving 21 bases between the germline ends. The CDR3 loop spans 14 amino acids. Germline V lookup: CDR1 SGHNT, CDR2 YYREEE (reference sequence).

The chain combines TRBV2 with TRBJ2-7; 7 bases are a match to TRBD1. Germline V lookup: CDR1 SNHLY, CDR2 FYNNEI. The CDR3 covers 12 residues. V dropped 11 bases and J dropped 7; count of bases not matched to a gene: 11. In nucleotides, the CDR3 is TGTGCCGTCGACAGGGCCTACGCGGAGCAGTACTTC. It codes for CAVDRAYAEQYF.

This clonotype was counted at least ten times. The chain has TRBV9 and TRBJ2-3; 7 bases fit TRBD1. Germline CDR1 reads SGDLS; CDR2 reads YYNGEE. J gave up 4 bases and V 3 bases, and 14 bases lay outside the gene matches. This CDR3 has 17 residues. In nucleotides, the CDR3 is TGTGCCAGCAGCGCGATCCGACTGGGACAGTTAGCAGATACGCAGTATTTT. Its translation is CASSAIRLGQLADTQYF.

In regard to this clonotype: Germline is not matched at one junction end, which may reflect a read error. The chain joins TRBV2 to TRBJ1-1; D may be TRBD1 (6 bases). The CDR3 length is 14 residues. Per the germline V gene, CDR1 is SNHLY and CDR2 is FYNNEI. CDR3: CASSEDSTASQRNF. Written as DNA, the CDR3 is TGTGCCAGCAGTGAGGACAGCACAGCCTCACAGCGGAACTTT.

This clonotype came up many times. The chain combines TRBV30 with TRBJ1-6, with D perhaps TRBD1 (5 bases). CDR3 length: 13 residues. Germline CDR1 is GTSNPN and CDR2 is SVGIG (reference sequence). The ends were cut back, 3 bases at V and 11 bases at J, with 14 bases in the middle. The CDR3 coding sequence is TGTGCCTGGAGGAGCAGGGTTGAGACACCCCTCCACTTT. This encodes CAWRSRVETPLHF.